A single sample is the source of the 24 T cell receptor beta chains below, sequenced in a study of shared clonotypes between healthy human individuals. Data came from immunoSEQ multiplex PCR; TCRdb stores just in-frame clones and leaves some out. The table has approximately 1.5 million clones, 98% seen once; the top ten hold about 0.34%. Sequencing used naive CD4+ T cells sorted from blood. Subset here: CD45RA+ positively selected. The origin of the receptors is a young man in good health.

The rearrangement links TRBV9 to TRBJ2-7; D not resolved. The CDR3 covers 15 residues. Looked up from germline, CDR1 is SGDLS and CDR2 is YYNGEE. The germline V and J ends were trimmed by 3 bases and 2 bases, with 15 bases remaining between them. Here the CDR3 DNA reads TGTGCCAGCAGCGGCACCTCGACACCGACCTACGAGCAGTACTTC. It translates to CASSGTSTPTYEQYF.

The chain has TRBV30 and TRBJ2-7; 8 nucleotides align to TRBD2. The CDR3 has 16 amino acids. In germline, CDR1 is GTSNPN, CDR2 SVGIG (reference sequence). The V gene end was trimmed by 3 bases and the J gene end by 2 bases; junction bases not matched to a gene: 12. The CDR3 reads CAWRVGLTSATYEQYF. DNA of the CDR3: TGTGCCTGGAGGGTGGGCCTGACTAGCGCAACCTACGAGCAGTACTTC.

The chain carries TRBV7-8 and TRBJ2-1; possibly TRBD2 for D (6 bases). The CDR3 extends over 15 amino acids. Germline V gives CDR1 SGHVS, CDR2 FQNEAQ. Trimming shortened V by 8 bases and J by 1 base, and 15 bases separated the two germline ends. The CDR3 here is CASALALHSYNEQFF. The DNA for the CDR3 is TGTGCCAGCGCACTAGCCCTTCATTCCTACAATGAGCAGTTCTTC.

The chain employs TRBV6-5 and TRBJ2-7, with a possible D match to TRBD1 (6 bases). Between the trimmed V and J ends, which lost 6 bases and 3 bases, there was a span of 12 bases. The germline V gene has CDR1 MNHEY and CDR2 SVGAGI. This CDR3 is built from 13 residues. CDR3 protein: CASRRTGIYEQYF. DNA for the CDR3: TGTGCCAGCAGGCGAACAGGGATCTACGAGCAGTACTTC.

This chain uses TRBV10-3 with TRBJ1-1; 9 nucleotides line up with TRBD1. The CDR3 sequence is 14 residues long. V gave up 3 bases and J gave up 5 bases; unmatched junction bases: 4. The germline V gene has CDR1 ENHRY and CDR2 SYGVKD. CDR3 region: CAISDLTGGTEAFF. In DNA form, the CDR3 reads TGTGCCATCAGTGATCTGACAGGGGGGACTGAAGCTTTCTTT.

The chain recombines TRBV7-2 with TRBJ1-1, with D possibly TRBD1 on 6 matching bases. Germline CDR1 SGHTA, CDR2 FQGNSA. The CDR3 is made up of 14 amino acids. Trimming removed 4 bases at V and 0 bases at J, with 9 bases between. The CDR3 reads CASSYRAMNTEAFF. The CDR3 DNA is TGTGCCAGCAGCTACAGGGCCATGAACACTGAAGCTTTCTTT.

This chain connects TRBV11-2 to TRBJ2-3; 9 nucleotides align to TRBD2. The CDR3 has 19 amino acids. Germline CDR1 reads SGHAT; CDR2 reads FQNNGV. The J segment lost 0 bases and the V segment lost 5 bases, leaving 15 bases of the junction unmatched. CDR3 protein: CASSLYPWTSATSTDTQYF. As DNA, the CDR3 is TGTGCCAGCAGCCTATACCCTTGGACTAGCGCCACTAGCACAGATACGCAGTATTTT.

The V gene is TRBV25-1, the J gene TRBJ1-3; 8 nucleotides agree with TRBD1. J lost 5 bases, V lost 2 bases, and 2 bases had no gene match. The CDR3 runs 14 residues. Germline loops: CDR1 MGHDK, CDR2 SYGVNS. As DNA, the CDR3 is TGTGCCAGCAGTGAACAGGGGGCAAGAAACACCATATATTTT. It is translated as CASSEQGARNTIYF.

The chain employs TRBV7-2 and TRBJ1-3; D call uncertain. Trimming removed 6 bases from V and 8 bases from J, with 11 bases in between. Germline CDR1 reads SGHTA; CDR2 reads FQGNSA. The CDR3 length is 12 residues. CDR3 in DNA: TGTGCCAGCAGGCTTGACGGAGACACCATATATTTT. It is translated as CASRLDGDTIYF.

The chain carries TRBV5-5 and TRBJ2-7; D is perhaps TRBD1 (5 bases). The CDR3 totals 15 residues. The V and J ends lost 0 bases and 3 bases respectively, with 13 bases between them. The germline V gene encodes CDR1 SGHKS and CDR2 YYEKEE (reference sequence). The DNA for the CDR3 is TGTGCCAGCAGCTTGGTAACAGGCCCTGACTACGAGCAGTACTTC. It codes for CASSLVTGPDYEQYF.

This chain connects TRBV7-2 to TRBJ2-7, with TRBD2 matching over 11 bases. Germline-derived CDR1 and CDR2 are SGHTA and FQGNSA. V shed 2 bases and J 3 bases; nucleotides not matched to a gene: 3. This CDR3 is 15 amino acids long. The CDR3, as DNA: TGTGCCAGCAGCTTAACTAGCGGGAGTATCTACGAGCAGTACTTC. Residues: CASSLTSGSIYEQYF.

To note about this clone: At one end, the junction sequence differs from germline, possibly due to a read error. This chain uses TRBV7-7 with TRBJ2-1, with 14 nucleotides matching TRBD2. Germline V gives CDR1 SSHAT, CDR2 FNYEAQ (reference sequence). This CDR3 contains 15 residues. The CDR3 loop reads CASSPGTSGSNEQFF. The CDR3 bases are TGTGCTAGCAGCCCCGGGACTAGCGGGAGCAATGAGCAGTTCTTC.

CDR3 region: CAIRDREGHEQYF. The CDR3 region has the DNA TGTGCCATTAGGGACAGGGAAGGACACGAGCAGTACTTC. The J gene is TRBJ2-7, the V gene TRBV10-3, with 9 bases that match TRBD1. The germline CDR1 and CDR2 sequences are ENHRY and SYGVKD. The CDR3 loop spans 13 amino acids. V was pared by 9 bases and J by 5 bases, with 8 bases of the junction left unmatched.

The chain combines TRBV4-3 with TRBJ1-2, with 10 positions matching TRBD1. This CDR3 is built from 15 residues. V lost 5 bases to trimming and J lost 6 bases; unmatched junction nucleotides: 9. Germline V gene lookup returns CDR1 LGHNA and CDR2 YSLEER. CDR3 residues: CASSVRQGAGDGYTF. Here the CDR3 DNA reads TGCGCCAGCAGCGTACGACAGGGGGCGGGCGATGGCTACACCTTC.

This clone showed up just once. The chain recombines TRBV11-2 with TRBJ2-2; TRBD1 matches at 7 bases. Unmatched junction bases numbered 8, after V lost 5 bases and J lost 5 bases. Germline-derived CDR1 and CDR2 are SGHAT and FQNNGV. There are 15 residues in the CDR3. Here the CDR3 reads CASSRDRVGTGELFF. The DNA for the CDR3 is TGTGCCAGCAGCCGCGACAGGGTAGGAACCGGGGAGCTGTTTTTT.

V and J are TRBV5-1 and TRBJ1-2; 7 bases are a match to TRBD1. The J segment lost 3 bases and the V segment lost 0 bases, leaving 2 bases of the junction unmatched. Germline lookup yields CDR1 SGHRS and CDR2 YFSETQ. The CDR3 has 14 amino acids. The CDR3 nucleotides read TGCGCCAGCAGCTTGGACAGGGGCTACTATGGCTACACCTTC. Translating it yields CASSLDRGYYGYTF.

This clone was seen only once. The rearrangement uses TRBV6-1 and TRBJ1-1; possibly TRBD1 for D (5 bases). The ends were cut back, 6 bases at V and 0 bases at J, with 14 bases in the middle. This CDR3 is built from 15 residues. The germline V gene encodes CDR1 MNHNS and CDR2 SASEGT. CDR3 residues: CASSRRRAMNTEAFF. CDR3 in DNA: TGTGCCAGCAGCCGACGCAGGGCCATGAACACTGAAGCTTTCTTT.

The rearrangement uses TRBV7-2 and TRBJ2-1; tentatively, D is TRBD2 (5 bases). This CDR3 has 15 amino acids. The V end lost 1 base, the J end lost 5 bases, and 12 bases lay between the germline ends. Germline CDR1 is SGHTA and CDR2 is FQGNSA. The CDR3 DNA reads TGTGCCAGCAGCTTAGTGGCGGGCCTAAACAATGAGCAGTTCTTC. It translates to CASSLVAGLNNEQFF.

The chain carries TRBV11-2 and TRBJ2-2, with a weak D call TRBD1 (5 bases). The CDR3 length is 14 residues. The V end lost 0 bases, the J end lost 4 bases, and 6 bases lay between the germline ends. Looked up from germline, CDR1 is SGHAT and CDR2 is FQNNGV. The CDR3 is CASSLDQGTGELFF. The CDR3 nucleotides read TGTGCCAGCAGCTTAGATCAGGGCACCGGGGAGCTGTTTTTT.

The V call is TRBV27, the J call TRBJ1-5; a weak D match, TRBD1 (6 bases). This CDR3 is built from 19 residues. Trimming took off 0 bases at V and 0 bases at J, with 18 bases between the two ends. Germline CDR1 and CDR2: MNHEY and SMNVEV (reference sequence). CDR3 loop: CASSLSAPQGYSSNQPQHF. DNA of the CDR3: TGTGCCAGCAGTTTATCCGCCCCACAGGGTTATAGTAGCAATCAGCCCCAGCATTTT.

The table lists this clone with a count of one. CDR3 residues: CSVRGGTGASNQPQHF. The CDR3 DNA is TGCAGCGTGAGGGGTGGGACCGGCGCGAGCAATCAGCCCCAGCATTTT. The chain has TRBV29-1 and TRBJ1-5; tentatively, D is TRBD1 (5 bases). V was pared by 6 bases and J by 1 base, with 19 bases between. There are 16 residues in the CDR3. Germline values: CDR1 SQVTM, CDR2 ANQGSEA.

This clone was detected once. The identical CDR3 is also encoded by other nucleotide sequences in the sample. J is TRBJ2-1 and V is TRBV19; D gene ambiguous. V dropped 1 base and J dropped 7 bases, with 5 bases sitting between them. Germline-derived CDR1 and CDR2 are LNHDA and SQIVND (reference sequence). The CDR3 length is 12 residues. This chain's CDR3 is CASSIVRNEQFF. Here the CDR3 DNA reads TGTGCCAGTAGTATAGTGCGTAATGAGCAGTTCTTC. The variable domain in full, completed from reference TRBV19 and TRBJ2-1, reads DGGITQSPKYLFRKEGQNVTLSCEQNLNHDAMYWYRQDPGQGLRLIYYSQIVNDFQKGDIAEGYSVSREKKESFPLTVTSAQKNPTAFYLCASSIVRNEQFFGPGTRLTVL.

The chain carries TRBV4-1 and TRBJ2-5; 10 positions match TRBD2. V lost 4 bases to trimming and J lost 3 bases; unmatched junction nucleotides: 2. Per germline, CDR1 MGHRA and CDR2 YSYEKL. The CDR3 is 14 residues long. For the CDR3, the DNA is TGCGCCAGCAGCCTCGGACTAGCGGAAGAGACCCAGTACTTC. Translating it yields CASSLGLAEETQYF.

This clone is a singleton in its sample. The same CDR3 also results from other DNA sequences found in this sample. The CDR3 region is CASSLLGGETQYF. CDR3 DNA: TGTGCCAGCAGCTTACTTGGGGGAGAGACCCAGTACTTC. The gene calls are TRBV7-9 and TRBJ2-5, with D perhaps TRBD1 or TRBD2 (5 bases each). CDR3 length: 13 amino acids. Germline V lookup: CDR1 SEHNR, CDR2 FQNEAQ (reference sequence). Trimming removed 2 bases from V and 4 bases from J, with 8 bases in between.